The present TCR beta chain was sequenced within a study of shared clonotypes between healthy human individuals. Repertoires were generated with immunoSEQ multiplex PCR, while TCRdb's copy carries only in-frame clones and drops some. The sample includes around 2.5 million clones, roughly 93% of them seen just once. Donors were healthy HIV-negative adults without recently reported acute infections or vaccinations. The donors were all Caucasian adults (living in Nashville, Tennessee). Findings and caveats of the study: Deeper or shallower sequencing was expected to change how clonotypes are shared among donors.

The germline CDR1 and CDR2 sequences are MNHEY and SMNVEV (reference sequence). The CDR3 is 13 residues long. Losses at the gene ends were 10 bases for V and 1 base for J; bases not matched to a gene: 3. In the case of this clone: The antigen is undetermined.

The sequenced sample consisted of naive CD4+ T cells from PBMCs. Subset reported: CD45RA+ positively selected. This chain connects TRBV27 to TRBJ1-5; TRBD1 matches at 8 bases. This receptor was taken from a man aged 18 to 30 in good health. Some clones in this sample may be carry-over from other donors' samples. The CDR3 reads CATRTGSNQPQHF. In nucleotides, the CDR3 is TGTGCCACCCGGACAGGGAGCAATCAGCCCCAGCATTTT.